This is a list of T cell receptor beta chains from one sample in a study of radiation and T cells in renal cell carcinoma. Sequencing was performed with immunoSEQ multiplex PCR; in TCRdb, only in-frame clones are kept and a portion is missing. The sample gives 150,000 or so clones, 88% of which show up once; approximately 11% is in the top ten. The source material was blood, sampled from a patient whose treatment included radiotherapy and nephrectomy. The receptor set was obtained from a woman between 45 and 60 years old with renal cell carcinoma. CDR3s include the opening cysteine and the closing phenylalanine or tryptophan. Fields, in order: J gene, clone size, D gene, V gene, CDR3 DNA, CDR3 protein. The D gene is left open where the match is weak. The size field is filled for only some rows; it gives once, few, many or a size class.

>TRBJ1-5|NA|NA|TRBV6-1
TGTGCCAGCAGAGGGACATTCAATAGCAATCAGCCCCAGCATTTT
CASRGTFNSNQPQHF
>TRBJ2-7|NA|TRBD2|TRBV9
TGTGCCAGCAGCGTCGGGACTAGCGGGAAGGAGTCGAACGAGCAGTACTTC
CASSVGTSGKESNEQYF
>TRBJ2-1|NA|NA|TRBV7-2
TGTGCCAGCAGCTTAGCCCAGGGACCCACCAATGAGCAGTTCTTC
CASSLAQGPTNEQFF
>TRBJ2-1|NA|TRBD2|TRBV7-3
TGTGCCAGCAGCCCCGGGACTAGCACGGGTAATGAGCAGTTCTTC
CASSPGTSTGNEQFF
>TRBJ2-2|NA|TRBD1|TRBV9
TGTGCCAGCAGCCTAGACGGGACAGCACCCGGGGAGCTGTTTTTT
CASSLDGTAPGELFF
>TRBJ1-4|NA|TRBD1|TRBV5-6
TGTGCCAGCACCACGTTAGACAGGGGGCAAAGGGAAAAACTGTTTTTT
CASTTLDRGQREKLFF
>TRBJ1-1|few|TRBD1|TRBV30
TGTGCCTGGGGACAGGCTGAAGCTTTCTTT
CAWGQAEAFF
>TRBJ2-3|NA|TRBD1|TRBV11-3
TGTGCCAGCAGCCGACAGGGGGCCACAGATACGCAGTATTTT
CASSRQGATDTQYF
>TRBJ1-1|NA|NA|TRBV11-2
TGTGCCAGCAGCTTAGGTGGGGGAAACACTGAAGCTTTCTTT
CASSLGGGNTEAFF
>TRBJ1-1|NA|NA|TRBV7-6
TGTGCCAGCAGCTTCGCAGCGAACACTGAAGCTTTCTTT
CASSFAANTEAFF
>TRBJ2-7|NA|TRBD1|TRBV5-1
TGCGCCAGCAGCACAACAGGGGGAGGATACGAGCAGTACTTC
CASSTTGGGYEQYF
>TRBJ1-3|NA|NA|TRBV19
TGTGCCAGTAGTATGGGGGCTGGAAACACCATATATTTT
CASSMGAGNTIYF
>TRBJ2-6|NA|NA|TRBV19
TGTGCCAGTAGTATGTCCCTGGGGTCCGGGGCCAACGTCCTGACTTTC
CASSMSLGSGANVLTF
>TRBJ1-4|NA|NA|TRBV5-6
TGTGCCAGCAGCTCACCATTCAAGCGGATAACTAATGAAAAACTGTTTTTT
CASSSPFKRITNEKLFF
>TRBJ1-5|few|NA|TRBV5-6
TGTGCCAGCACCCATCGGGGGGCACCGATGGCCCAGCATTTT
CASTHRGAPMAQHF
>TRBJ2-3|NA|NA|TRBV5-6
TGTGCCAGCAGCTTGGGGCAGGACAACACAGATACGCAGTATTTT
CASSLGQDNTDTQYF
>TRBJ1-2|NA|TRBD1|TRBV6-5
TGTGCCAGCACCACCGAAGGGGGCGCGAATGGCTACACCTTC
CASTTEGGANGYTF
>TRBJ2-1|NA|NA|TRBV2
TGTGCCAGCTCAACCGGCGCCTACAATGAGCAGTTCTTC
CASSTGAYNEQFF